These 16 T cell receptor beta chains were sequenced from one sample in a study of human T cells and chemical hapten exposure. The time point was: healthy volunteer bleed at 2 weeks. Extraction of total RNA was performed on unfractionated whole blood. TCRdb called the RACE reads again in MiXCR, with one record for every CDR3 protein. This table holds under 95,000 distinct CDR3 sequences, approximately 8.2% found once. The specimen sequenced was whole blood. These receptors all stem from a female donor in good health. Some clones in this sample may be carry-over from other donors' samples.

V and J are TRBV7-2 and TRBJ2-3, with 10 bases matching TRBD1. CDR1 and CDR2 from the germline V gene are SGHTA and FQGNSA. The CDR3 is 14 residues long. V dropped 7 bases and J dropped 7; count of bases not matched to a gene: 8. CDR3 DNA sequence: TGTGCCAGCATTCAGGACAGGGGGAGGAATACGCAGTATTTT. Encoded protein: CASIQDRGRNTQYF. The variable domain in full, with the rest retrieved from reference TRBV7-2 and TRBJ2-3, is GAGVSQSPSNKVTEKGKDVELRCDPISGHTALYWYRQSLGQGLEFLIYFQGNSAPDKSGLPSDRFSAERTGGSVSTLTIQRTQQEDSAVYLCASIQDRGRNTQYFGPGTRLTVL.

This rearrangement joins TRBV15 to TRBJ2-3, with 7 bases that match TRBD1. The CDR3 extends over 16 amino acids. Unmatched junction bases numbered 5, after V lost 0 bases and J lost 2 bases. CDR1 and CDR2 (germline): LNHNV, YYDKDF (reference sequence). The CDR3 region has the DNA TGTGCCACCAGCAGAGATCACAGGGGAGTCACAGATACGCAGTATTTT. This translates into CATSRDHRGVTDTQYF.

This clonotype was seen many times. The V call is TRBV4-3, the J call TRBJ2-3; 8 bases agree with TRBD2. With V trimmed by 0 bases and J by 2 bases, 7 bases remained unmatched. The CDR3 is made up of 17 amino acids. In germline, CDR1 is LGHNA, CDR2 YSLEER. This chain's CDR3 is CASSQERQLAATDTQYF. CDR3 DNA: TGCGCCAGCAGCCAAGAGAGGCAACTAGCGGCCACAGATACGCAGTATTTT.

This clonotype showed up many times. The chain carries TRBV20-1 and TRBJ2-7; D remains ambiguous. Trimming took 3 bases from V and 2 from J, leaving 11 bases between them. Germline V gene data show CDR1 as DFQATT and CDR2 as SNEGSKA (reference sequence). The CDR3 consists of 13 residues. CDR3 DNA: TGCAGTGCTAGTGGGCCCCTTACCTACGAGCAGTACTTC. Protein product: CSASGPLTYEQYF.

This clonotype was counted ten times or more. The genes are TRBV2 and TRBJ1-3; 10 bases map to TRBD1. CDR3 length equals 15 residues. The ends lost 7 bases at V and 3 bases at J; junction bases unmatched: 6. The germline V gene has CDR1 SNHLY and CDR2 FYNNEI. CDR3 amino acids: CASTRDRGFGNTIYF. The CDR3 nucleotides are TGTGCCAGCACCCGGGACAGGGGTTTTGGAAACACCATATATTTT.

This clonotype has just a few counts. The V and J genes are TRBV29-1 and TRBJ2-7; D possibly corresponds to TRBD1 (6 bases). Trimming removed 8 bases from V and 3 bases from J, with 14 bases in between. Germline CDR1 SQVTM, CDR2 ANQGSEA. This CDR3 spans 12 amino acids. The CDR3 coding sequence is TGCAGCATCTTGCAGGGGAGCTACGAGCAGTACTTC. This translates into CSILQGSYEQYF.

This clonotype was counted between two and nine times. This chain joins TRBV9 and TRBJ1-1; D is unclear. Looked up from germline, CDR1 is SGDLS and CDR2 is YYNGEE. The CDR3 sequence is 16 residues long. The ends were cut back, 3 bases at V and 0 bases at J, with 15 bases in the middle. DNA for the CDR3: TGTGCCAGCAGCGCCTCCTCCGCAGGCCTGAACACTGAAGCTTTCTTT. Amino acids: CASSASSAGLNTEAFF.

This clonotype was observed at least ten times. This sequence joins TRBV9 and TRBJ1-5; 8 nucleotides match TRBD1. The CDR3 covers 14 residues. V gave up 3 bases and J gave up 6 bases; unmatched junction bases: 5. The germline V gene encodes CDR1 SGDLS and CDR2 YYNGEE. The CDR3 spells CASSAGQGPQPQHF. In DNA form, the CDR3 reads TGTGCCAGCAGCGCCGGACAGGGTCCTCAGCCCCAGCATTTT.

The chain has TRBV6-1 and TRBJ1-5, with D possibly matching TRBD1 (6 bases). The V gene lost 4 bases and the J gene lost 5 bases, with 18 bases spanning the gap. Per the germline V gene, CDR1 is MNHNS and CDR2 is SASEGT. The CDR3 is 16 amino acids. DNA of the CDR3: TGTGCCAGCAGTGGAGGAGCACGGCCAGGGGATCAGCCCCAGCATTTT. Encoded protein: CASSGGARPGDQPQHF.

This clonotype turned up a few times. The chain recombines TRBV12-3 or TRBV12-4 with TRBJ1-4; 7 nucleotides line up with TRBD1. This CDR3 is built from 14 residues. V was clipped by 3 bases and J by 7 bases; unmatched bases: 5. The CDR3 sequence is CASSLRQGGEKLFF. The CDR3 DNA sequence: TGTGCCAGCAGTTTGCGGCAGGGGGGTGAAAAACTGTTTTTT.

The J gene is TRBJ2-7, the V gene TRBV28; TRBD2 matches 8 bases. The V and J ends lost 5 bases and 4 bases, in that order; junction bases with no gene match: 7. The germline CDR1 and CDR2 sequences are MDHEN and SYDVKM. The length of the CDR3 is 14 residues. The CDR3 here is CASSPWAGGYEQYF. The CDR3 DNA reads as TGTGCCAGCAGTCCCTGGGCGGGGGGATACGAGCAGTACTTC.

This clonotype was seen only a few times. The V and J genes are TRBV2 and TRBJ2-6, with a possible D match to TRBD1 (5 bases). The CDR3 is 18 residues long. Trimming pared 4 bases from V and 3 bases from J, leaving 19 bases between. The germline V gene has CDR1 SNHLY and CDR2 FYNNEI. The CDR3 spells CASSAGFFRRFGANVLTF. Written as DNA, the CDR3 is TGTGCCAGCAGTGCAGGGTTCTTCAGAAGGTTTGGGGCCAACGTCCTGACTTTC.

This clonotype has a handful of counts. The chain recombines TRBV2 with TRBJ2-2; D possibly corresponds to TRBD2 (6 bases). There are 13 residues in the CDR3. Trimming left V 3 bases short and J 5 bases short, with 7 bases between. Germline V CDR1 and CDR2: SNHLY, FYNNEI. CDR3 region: CASSDGGTGELFF. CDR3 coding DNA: TGTGCCAGCAGTGACGGAGGGACCGGGGAGCTGTTTTTT. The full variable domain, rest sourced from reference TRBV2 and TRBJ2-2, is EPEVTQTPSHQVTQMGQEVILRCVPISNHLYFYWYRQILGQKVEFLVSFYNNEISEKSEIFDDQFSVERPDGSNFTLKIRSTKLEDSAMYFCASSDGGTGELFFGEGSRLTVL.

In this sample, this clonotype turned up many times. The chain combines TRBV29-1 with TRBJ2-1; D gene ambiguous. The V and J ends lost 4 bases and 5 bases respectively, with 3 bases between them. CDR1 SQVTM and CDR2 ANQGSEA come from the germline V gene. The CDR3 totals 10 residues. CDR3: CSVGHNEQFF. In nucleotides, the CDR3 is TGCAGCGTTGGTCACAATGAGCAGTTCTTC.

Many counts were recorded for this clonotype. The CDR3 nucleotides read TGCGCCAGCAGCCAAGAAGGAGAAGGCGGGACCTACGAGCAGTACTTC. It translates to CASSQEGEGGTYEQYF. This chain links TRBV4-1 with TRBJ2-7, with D perhaps TRBD2 (6 bases). The V gene lost 0 bases and the J gene lost 2 bases, with 14 bases spanning the gap. CDR3 length: 16 amino acids. The germline CDR1 and CDR2 sequences are MGHRA and YSYEKL.

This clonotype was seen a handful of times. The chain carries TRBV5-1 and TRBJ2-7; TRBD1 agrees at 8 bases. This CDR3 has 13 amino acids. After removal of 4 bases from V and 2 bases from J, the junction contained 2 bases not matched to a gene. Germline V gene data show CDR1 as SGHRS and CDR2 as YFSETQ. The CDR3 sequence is CASSQTGAYEQYF. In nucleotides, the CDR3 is TGCGCCAGCAGCCAGACAGGGGCCTACGAGCAGTACTTC.